This T cell receptor (beta chain) comes out of a study of identical twins. Notes on the study in general: Cross-sectional statistics, not tracking of the same donors, supported the conclusions. Models came in too low on out-of-frame TCR alpha sharing in monozygotic twins.

TCRdb redid the calling of the 5' RACE reads with MiXCR, one entry per CDR3 protein. The repertoire holds roughly 540,000 distinct CDR3 sequences, with about 20% as singletons. In this sample, this clonotype turned up a few times. The antigen remains undetermined. The CDR3 consists of 13 residues. V shed 2 bases and J shed 3 bases, with 5 bases lying between them. Germline V CDR1 and CDR2: MNHEY, SVGEGT. These same data were also listed under a study on T cells expressing NK-cell markers. Per that study: CD3+CD56+NKG2C+, CD3+CD56+NKG2C- and CD3+CD56-NKG2C+ T cells, once sorted, supplied the TCR beta repertoires. Expanded clones of NKG2C+ T cells had an unclear HCMV specificity.

The clonotype comes from a young woman in good health. The chain employs TRBV6-2 or TRBV6-3 and TRBJ2-1; D gene ambiguous. The sequenced sample consisted of CD4+ T cells sorted from blood. CDR3 region: CASSYGYYNEQFF. The CDR3 nucleotides read TGTGCCAGCAGTTACGGGTACTACAATGAGCAGTTCTTC.